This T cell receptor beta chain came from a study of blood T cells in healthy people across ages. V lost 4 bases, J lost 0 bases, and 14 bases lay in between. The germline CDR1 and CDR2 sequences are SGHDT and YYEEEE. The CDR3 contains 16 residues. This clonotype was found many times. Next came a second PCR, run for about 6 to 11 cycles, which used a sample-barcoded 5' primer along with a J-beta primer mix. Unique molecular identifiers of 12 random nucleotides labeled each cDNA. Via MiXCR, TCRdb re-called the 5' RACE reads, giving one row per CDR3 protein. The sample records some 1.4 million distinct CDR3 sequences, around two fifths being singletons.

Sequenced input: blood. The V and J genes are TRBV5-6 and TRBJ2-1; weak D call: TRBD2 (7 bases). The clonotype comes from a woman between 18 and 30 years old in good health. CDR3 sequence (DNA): TGTGCCAGCAGCCTGGGGGGGCCCAGCTCCTACAATGAGCAGTTCTTC. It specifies CASSLGGPSSYNEQFF.